The T cell receptor (beta chain) under discussion was sequenced for a study of T cell responses to AZD1222 COVID-19 vaccine. Overall study: Some second doses came at about 4 weeks and others at about 12 weeks; these were pooled.

The table came from immunoSEQ multiplex PCR; TCRdb's copy has only in-frame clones and leaves some out. Of approximately 110,000 clones listed, roughly 87% were seen once; the top ten hold 1% to 1.5%. Worth noting for this clone: Its antigen is not identified.

CDR1 LGHNA and CDR2 YSLEER come from the germline V gene. Trimming removed 1 base from V and 2 bases from J; junction bases left unmatched: 7. The CDR3 totals 17 residues. General observations from the study: Dominant at 160-218 and 743-854, vaccine-associated CD4 TCRs also spanned spike. Baseline serology detected seropositivity in only a handful of AZD1222 recipients. Spike-specific TCRs gained breadth and depth after people received two AZD1222 doses.

The receptor was isolated from an adult in good health. This rearrangement joins TRBV4-3 to TRBJ2-7; 11 bases are shared with TRBD2. Specimen: peripheral blood, collected on day 0 of AZD1222 vaccination. The DNA of the CDR3 is TGCGCCAGCAGCCAAGGGCCCATAGCGGGGGGGCCCTACGAGCAGTACTTC. This translates into CASSQGPIAGGPYEQYF.